This TCR beta chain was recovered during a study of T-cell reconstitution after alpha-beta-depleted transplantation in children. The V end was cut by 7 bases, the J end by 2 bases, with 9 bases between. The CDR3 extends over 13 amino acids. It was with unique molecular identifiers that the TCRbeta library was prepared. TCRdb reprocessed the PCR reads via MiXCR and lists one record per CDR3 protein. The sample shows 200,000 to 250,000 distinct CDR3 sequences, 8% to 10% of them seen only once. This sample comprised PBMCs from the stem cell graft donor, obtained from the stem cell graft. The chain carries TRBV12-3 or TRBV12-4 and TRBJ1-3, with unresolved D. The source is a human donor who donated a stem cell graft to a child with acute lymphoblastic leukemia. CDR3 in amino acids: CASIPRAGNTIYF. The CDR3 bases are TGTGCCAGCATTCCTCGGGCTGGAAACACCATATATTTT.